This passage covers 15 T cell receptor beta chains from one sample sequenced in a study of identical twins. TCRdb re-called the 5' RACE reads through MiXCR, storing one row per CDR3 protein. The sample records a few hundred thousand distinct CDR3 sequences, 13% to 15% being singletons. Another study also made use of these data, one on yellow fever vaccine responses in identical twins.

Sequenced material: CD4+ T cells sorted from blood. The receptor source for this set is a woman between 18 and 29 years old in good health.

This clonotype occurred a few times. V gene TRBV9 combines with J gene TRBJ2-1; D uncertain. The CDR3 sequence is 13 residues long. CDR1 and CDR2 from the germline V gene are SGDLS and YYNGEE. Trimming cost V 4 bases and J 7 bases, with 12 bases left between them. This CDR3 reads CASSPSSGNEQFF. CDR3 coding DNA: TGTGCCAGCAGCCCCAGCTCTGGAAATGAGCAGTTCTTC.

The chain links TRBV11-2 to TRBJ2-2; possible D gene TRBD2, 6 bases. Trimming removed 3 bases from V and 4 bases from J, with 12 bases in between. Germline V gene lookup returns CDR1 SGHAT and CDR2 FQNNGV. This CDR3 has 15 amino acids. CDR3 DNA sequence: TGTGCCAGCAGCTTGGGGCGGGGCGGCACCGGGGAGCTGTTTTTT. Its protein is CASSLGRGGTGELFF.

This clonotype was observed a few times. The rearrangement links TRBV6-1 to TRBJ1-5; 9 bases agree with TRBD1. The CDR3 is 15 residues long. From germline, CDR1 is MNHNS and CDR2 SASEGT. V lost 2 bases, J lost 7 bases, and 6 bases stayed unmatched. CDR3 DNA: TGTGCCAGCAGTGAATGGACAGGGGCCGGGCAGCCCCAGCATTTT. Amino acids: CASSEWTGAGQPQHF.

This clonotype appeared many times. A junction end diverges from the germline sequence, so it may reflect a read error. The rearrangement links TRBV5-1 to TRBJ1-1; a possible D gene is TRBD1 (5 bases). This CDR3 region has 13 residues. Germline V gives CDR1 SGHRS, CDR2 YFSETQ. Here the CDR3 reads CASSLGGVTEAFF. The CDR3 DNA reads TGTGCCAGCAGCTTAGGAGGGGTCACTGAAGCTTTCTTT.

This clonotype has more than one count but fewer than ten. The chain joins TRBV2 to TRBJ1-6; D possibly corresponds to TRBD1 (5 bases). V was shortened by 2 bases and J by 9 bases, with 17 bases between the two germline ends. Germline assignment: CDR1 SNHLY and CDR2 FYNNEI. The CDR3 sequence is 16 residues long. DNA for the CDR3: TGTGCCAGCAGTGAAATTGAAGGTGGGGCGATTTCACCCCTCCACTTT. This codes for CASSEIEGGAISPLHF.

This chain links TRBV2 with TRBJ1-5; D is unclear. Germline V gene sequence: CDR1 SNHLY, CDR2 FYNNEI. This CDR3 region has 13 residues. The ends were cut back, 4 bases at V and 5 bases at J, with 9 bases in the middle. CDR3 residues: CASSAIGYQPQHF. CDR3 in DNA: TGTGCCAGCAGTGCCATCGGTTATCAGCCCCAGCATTTT.

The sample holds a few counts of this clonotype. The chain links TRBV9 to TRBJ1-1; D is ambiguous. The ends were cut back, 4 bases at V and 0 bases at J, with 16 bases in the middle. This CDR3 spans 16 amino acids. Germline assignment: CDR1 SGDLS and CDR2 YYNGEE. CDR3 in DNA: TGTGCCAGCAGCCCCCCCGGCCAAAAATTGAACACTGAAGCTTTCTTT. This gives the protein CASSPPGQKLNTEAFF.

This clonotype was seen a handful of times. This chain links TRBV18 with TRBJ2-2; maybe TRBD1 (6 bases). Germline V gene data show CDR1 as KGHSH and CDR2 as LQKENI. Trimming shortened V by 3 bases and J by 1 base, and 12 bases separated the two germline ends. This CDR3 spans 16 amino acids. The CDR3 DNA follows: TGTGCCAGCTCACCCTACAGGGCGAAGAACACCGGGGAGCTGTTTTTT. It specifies CASSPYRAKNTGELFF.

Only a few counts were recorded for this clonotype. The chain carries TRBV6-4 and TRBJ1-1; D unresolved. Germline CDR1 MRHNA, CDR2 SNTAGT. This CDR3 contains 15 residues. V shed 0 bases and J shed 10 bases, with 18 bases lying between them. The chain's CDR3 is CASSDSHFPRTRAFF. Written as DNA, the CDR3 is TGTGCCAGCAGTGACTCGCATTTCCCCCGAACGAGAGCTTTCTTT.

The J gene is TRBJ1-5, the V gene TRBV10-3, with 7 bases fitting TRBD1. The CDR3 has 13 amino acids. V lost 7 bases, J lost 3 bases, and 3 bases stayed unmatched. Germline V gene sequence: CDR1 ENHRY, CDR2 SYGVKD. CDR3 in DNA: TGTGCCATCACGGGACAGCCCAATCAGCCCCAGCATTTT. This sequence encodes CAITGQPNQPQHF.

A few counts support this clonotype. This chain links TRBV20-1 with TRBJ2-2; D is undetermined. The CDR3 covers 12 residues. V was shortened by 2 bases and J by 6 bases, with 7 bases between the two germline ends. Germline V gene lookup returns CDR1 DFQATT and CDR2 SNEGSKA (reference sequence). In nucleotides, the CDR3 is TGCAGTGCTAGAATCGGTCCCGGGGAGCTGTTTTTT. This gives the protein CSARIGPGELFF.

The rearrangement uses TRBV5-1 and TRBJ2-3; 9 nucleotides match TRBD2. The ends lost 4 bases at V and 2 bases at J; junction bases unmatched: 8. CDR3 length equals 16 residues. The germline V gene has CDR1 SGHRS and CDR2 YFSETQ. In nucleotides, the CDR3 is TGCGCCAGCAGCATTGGACTAGCGAAGGACACAGATACGCAGTATTTT. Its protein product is CASSIGLAKDTDTQYF.

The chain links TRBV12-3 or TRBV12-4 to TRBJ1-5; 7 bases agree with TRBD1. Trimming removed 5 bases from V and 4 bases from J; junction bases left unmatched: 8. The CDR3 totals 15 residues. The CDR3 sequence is CASSIVGGQNQPQHF. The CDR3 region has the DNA TGTGCCAGCAGTATCGTAGGGGGCCAAAATCAGCCCCAGCATTTT.

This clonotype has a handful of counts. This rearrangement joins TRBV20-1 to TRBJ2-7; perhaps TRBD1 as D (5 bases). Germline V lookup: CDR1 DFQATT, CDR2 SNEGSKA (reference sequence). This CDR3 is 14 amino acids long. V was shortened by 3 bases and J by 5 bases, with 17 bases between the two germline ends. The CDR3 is CSASPPGRADEQYF. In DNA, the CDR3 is TGCAGTGCTAGCCCTCCAGGCAGGGCCGACGAGCAGTACTTC.

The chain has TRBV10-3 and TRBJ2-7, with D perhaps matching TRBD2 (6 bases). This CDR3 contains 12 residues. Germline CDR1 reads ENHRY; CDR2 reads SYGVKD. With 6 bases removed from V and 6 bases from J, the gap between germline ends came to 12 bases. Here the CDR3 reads CAIRSRDSEQYF. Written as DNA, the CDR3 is TGTGCCATCAGATCGCGGGATAGCGAGCAGTACTTC.